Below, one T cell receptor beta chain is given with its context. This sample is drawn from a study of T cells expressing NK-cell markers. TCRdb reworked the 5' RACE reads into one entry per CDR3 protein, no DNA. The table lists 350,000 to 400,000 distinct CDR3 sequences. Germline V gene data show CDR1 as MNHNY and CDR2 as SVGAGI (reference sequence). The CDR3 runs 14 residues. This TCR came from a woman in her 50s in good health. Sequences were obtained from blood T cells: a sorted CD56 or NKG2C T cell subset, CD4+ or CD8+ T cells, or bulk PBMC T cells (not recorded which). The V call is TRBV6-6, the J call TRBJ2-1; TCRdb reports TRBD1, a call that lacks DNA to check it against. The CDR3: CASSPGQGSNEQFF.